What follows are 15 T cell receptor beta chains derived from one specimen sequenced in a study of human T cells and chemical hapten exposure. Time point defined: pre-sensitization, week 0. Treatment described: therapeutic diphenylcyclopropenone sensitization with weekly scalp DPC. One entry per CDR3 protein results from TCRdb running MiXCR on the RACE reads. Of around 330,000 distinct CDR3 sequences listed, 4.5% to 5.5% were seen once; the top ten hold around 8%. Here the sequenced sample was whole blood, taken in connection with sensitization to the hapten diphenylcyclopropenone (DPC). The receptors were sampled from a woman younger than 30 with alopecia areata. Some clones in this sample may be carry-over from other donors' samples.

The gene calls are TRBV5-1 and TRBJ2-3; 11 bases are a match to TRBD2. The CDR3 contains 17 residues. The trim removed 3 bases at V and 1 base at J, leaving 7 bases unmatched. Germline-derived CDR1 and CDR2 are SGHRS and YFSETQ. The CDR3: CASSSSTSGERTDTQYF. CDR3 DNA sequence: TGCGCCAGCAGCTCGTCGACTAGCGGGGAGCGCACAGATACGCAGTATTTT. The variable domain in full, with the rest retrieved from reference TRBV5-1 and TRBJ2-3, is KAGVTQTPRYLIKTRGQQVTLSCSPISGHRSVSWYQQTPGQGLQFLFEYFSETQRNKGNFPGRFSGRQFSNSRSEMNVSTLELGDSALYLCASSSSTSGERTDTQYFGPGTRLTVL.

This clonotype appeared many times. The rearrangement uses TRBV7-6 and TRBJ2-2; 8 nucleotides line up with TRBD2. The germline CDR1 and CDR2 sequences are SGHVS and FNYEAQ. V gave up 2 bases and J gave up 0 bases; unmatched junction bases: 2. This CDR3 region has 16 residues. This CDR3 reads CASSLPGLANTGELFF. The CDR3 region has the DNA TGTGCCAGCAGCTTACCGGGACTAGCGAACACCGGGGAGCTGTTTTTT. The full variable domain, completed using reference TRBV7-6 and TRBJ2-2, is GAGVSQSPRYKVTKRGQDVALRCDPISGHVSLYWYRQALGQGPEFLTYFNYEAQQDKSGLPNDRFSAERPEGSISTLTIQRTEQRDSAMYRCASSLPGLANTGELFFGEGSRLTVL.

CDR3: CSAFDVNTEAFF. The CDR3 bases are TGCAGCGCCTTTGACGTGAACACTGAAGCTTTCTTT. The chain couples TRBV29-1 to TRBJ1-1; no definite D call. Germline V lookup: CDR1 SQVTM, CDR2 ANQGSEA. Trimming pared 7 bases from V and 0 bases from J, leaving 9 bases between. The CDR3 runs 12 residues.

This clonotype has at least ten counts. This chain joins TRBV29-1 and TRBJ1-1; tentatively, D is TRBD1 (5 bases). There are 13 residues in the CDR3. Germline lookup yields CDR1 SQVTM and CDR2 ANQGSEA. V was shortened by 1 base and J by 10 bases, with 16 bases between the two germline ends. The CDR3 nucleotides are TGCAGCGTTGAAGTGACAGATAAAGGGGTAGCTTTCTTT. Translated, it gives CSVEVTDKGVAFF.

This clonotype was seen repeatedly, ten times or more. The CDR3 reads CSAGGQVGDNQPQHF. The DNA for the CDR3 is TGCAGTGCAGGGGGACAGGTGGGGGACAATCAGCCCCAGCATTTT. The chain joins TRBV20-1 to TRBJ1-5; 8 bases are shared with TRBD1. There are 15 residues in the CDR3. Looked up from germline, CDR1 is DFQATT and CDR2 is SNEGSKA (reference sequence). V dropped 6 bases and J dropped 3; count of bases not matched to a gene: 10.

This clonotype was counted ten times or more. The chain employs TRBV2 and TRBJ1-5, with D uncertain. This CDR3 has 14 residues. The V end lost 6 bases, the J end lost 3 bases, and 12 bases lay between the germline ends. Per germline, CDR1 SNHLY and CDR2 FYNNEI. As DNA, the CDR3 is TGTGCCAGCAGCAGAGGAGAATTCAATCAGCCCCAGCATTTT. Its translation: CASSRGEFNQPQHF.

This clonotype was detected many times. The chain links TRBV5-5 to TRBJ2-7, with D possibly TRBD2 on 6 matching bases. CDR1 and CDR2 (germline): SGHKS, YYEKEE (reference sequence). The CDR3 is made up of 16 amino acids. V lost 4 bases to trimming and J lost 6 bases, with 23 bases between them. The CDR3: CASSPTLLTSYSEQYF. The CDR3 DNA sequence: TGTGCCAGCAGCCCGACCCTACTTACTAGCTACTCCGAGCAGTACTTC.

The chain is built from TRBV5-6 and TRBJ1-1; 9 positions match TRBD1. Germline-derived CDR1 and CDR2 are SGHDT and YYEEEE. The CDR3 consists of 13 residues. V was pared by 3 bases and J by 5 bases, with 2 bases of the junction left unmatched. CDR3 nucleotides: TGTGCCAGCAGCTGGACAGGGGCAACTGAAGCTTTCTTT. This gives the protein CASSWTGATEAFF.

The chain joins TRBV7-2 to TRBJ2-3, with D perhaps matching TRBD1 or TRBD2 (5 bases each). V lost 1 base, J lost 4 bases, and 9 bases lay in between. The CDR3 contains 14 residues. Germline CDR1 reads SGHTA; CDR2 reads FQGNSA. The CDR3, as DNA: TGTGCCAGCAGCTTAGTATTGGGGGCAGATACGCAGTATTTT. This sequence encodes CASSLVLGADTQYF.

This clonotype was observed a few times. This sequence joins TRBV5-8 and TRBJ2-5, with 11 bases that match TRBD2. V was clipped by 5 bases and J by 3 bases; unmatched bases: 3. This CDR3 has 14 amino acids. Germline values: CDR1 SGHTS, CDR2 YDEGEE. DNA for the CDR3: TGTGCCAGCAGTTGGGGACTAGCGGAAGAGACCCAGTACTTC. Protein sequence: CASSWGLAEETQYF.

There are a few counts of this clonotype. This sequence joins TRBV5-1 and TRBJ2-3; 10 nucleotides agree with TRBD2. This CDR3 spans 16 amino acids. The V gene end was trimmed by 0 bases and the J gene end by 5 bases; junction bases not matched to a gene: 6. Germline-derived CDR1 and CDR2 are SGHRS and YFSETQ. The CDR3 here is CASSLALAGALDTQYF. CDR3 in DNA: TGCGCCAGCAGCTTGGCCCTAGCGGGGGCCCTAGATACGCAGTATTTT. Using reference TRBV5-1 and TRBJ2-3 for the parts outside the CDR3, the full variable domain is KAGVTQTPRYLIKTRGQQVTLSCSPISGHRSVSWYQQTPGQGLQFLFEYFSETQRNKGNFPGRFSGRQFSNSRSEMNVSTLELGDSALYLCASSLALAGALDTQYFGPGTRLTVL.

The chain uses TRBV7-2 and TRBJ2-5; the D gene could be TRBD1 or TRBD2 (5 bases each). The germline gives CDR1 SGHTA, CDR2 FQGNSA. V was cut by 4 bases and J by 6 bases, with 21 bases left in between. The CDR3 length is 16 residues. In DNA, the CDR3 is TGTGCCAGCAGCTGGTACCGGGACGCCCGGTTGAAGACCCAGTACTTC. It specifies CASSWYRDARLKTQYF.

DNA of the CDR3: TGTGCCAGCAGTTATCATATCAGGCACCTTAGCACAGATACGCAGTATTTT. This codes for CASSYHIRHLSTDTQYF. The chain joins TRBV6-6 to TRBJ2-3; D is unresolved. The germline V gene encodes CDR1 MNHNY and CDR2 SVGAGI (reference sequence). The length of the CDR3 is 17 residues. Trimming removed 3 bases at V and 0 bases at J, with 16 bases between.

The rearrangement uses TRBV6-6 and TRBJ2-3; 9 bases match TRBD2. Trimming at V came to 0 bases and at J to 2 bases, leaving 3 bases not matched to a gene. The CDR3 covers 16 residues. CDR1 MNHNY and CDR2 SVGAGI come from the germline V gene (reference sequence). The CDR3 protein is CASSYSTSGLTDTQYF. The CDR3 DNA reads TGTGCCAGCAGTTACTCGACTAGCGGTCTCACAGATACGCAGTATTTT.

In its sample, this clonotype was seen a few times. The genes are TRBV6-1 and TRBJ2-5; no firm D call. The V end lost 7 bases, the J end lost 2 bases, and 5 bases lay between the germline ends. This CDR3 is 11 amino acids long. Per germline, CDR1 MNHNS and CDR2 SASEGT. The CDR3: CASILQETQYF. The DNA for the CDR3 is TGTGCCAGCATACTGCAAGAGACCCAGTACTTC.